These 29 T cell receptor beta chains came from one sample sequenced in a study of cytomegalovirus exposure and HLA in healthy donors (dated by TCRdb to the late 2010s). The library was made by the immunoSEQ multiplex PCR assay. For the multiplex PCR, a mixture combining 60 forward primers for TCR Vbeta segments and 13 reverse primers for TCR Jbeta segments was used. This immuneACCESS table, as held by TCRdb, lists in-frame sequences with V and J called but not all clones. Of the missing ones, under half trace to an unresolved V gene in checked studies; the others have no known cause. The sample has about 140,000 clones on record, approximately 78% of them singletons. Around 2.5% of the sample is held by the ten biggest clonotypes. The sequencing sample was made of PBMCs. The receptors originated from a woman between 18 and 29 years old in good health and CMV-seropositive.

This chain joins TRBV10-3 and TRBJ1-5; D is perhaps TRBD1 (5 bases). The germline V and J ends were trimmed by 3 bases and 6 bases, with 9 bases remaining between them. The CDR3 is 13 residues long. Germline V gene data show CDR1 as ENHRY and CDR2 as SYGVKD. The CDR3 sequence is CAISDGGGQPQHF. In nucleotides, the CDR3 is TGTGCCATCAGTGACGGGGGAGGTCAGCCCCAGCATTTT.

The chain links TRBV6-1 to TRBJ1-1; D remains unclear. The CDR3 length is 15 residues. V lost 5 bases, J lost 2 bases, and 15 bases lay in between. Per the germline V gene, CDR1 is MNHNS and CDR2 is SASEGT. The CDR3 DNA sequence: TGTGCCAGCAGTTTTGGGCGAGTGGAAAACACTGAAGCTTTCTTT. This gives the protein CASSFGRVENTEAFF.

The chain carries TRBV7-2 and TRBJ2-5; 7 bases align to TRBD2. The CDR3 length is 14 residues. Germline values: CDR1 SGHTA, CDR2 FQGNSA. The V gene end was trimmed by 0 bases and the J gene end by 5 bases; junction bases not matched to a gene: 3. CDR3 loop: CASSLAWGGETQYF. In nucleotides, the CDR3 is TGTGCCAGCAGCTTAGCGTGGGGGGGTGAGACCCAGTACTTC.

CDR3 region: CASSDRDAGYEQYF. The CDR3 DNA reads TGTGCCAGCAGTGATCGAGACGCAGGCTACGAGCAGTACTTC. This sequence joins TRBV25-1 and TRBJ2-7; D unresolved. This CDR3 has 14 amino acids. The V end lost 3 bases, the J end lost 3 bases, and 12 bases lay between the germline ends. The germline gives CDR1 MGHDK, CDR2 SYGVNS.

V gene TRBV19 combines with J gene TRBJ1-3, with a weak D call TRBD1 (6 bases). CDR3 length: 15 residues. Germline CDR1 reads LNHDA; CDR2 reads SQIVND (reference sequence). V was shortened by 5 bases and J by 0 bases, with 11 bases between the two germline ends. The CDR3 region is CASSGQHYSGNTIYF. The CDR3, as DNA: TGTGCCAGTAGTGGACAGCATTACTCTGGAAACACCATATATTTT.

CDR3 sequence (DNA): TGTGCCAGTAGGGACAGGGGTCAGGGGTTCGGTTCACCCCTCCACTTT. The encoded protein is CASRDRGQGFGSPLHF. The V call is TRBV19, the J call TRBJ1-6; 9 nucleotides match TRBD1. This CDR3 spans 16 amino acids. J was trimmed by 9 bases and V by 6 bases; bases with no gene match: 12. The V gene's germline CDR1 is LNHDA and CDR2 SQIVND (reference sequence).

This sequence joins TRBV30 and TRBJ1-1; 7 bases agree with TRBD1. Germline values: CDR1 GTSNPN, CDR2 SVGIG (reference sequence). This CDR3 has 18 amino acids. V gave up 2 bases and J gave up 0 bases; unmatched junction bases: 15. CDR3 nucleotides: TGTGCCTGGAGTCCTACAGGGGTTTCCGTCCCTATGAACACTGAAGCTTTCTTT. Residues: CAWSPTGVSVPMNTEAFF.

The rearrangement joins TRBV5-1 to TRBJ1-4; 8 bases fit TRBD1. CDR1 SGHRS and CDR2 YFSETQ come from the germline V gene. Trimming took 1 base from V and 1 from J; bases not matched to a gene: 3. CDR3 length: 16 amino acids. The CDR3 coding sequence is TGCGCCAGCAGCTTGTATGACAGGGGAACTAATGAAAAACTGTTTTTT. Translated, it gives CASSLYDRGTNEKLFF.

This clone was seen a single time. V gene TRBV27 combines with J gene TRBJ1-1; D gene uncertain. Trimming pared 5 bases from V and 0 bases from J, leaving 7 bases between. Germline loops: CDR1 MNHEY, CDR2 SMNVEV (reference sequence). The CDR3 is made up of 13 amino acids. CDR3 protein: CASSPGLNTEAFF. In DNA, the CDR3 is TGTGCCAGCAGTCCTGGCCTGAACACTGAAGCTTTCTTT.

This rearrangement joins TRBV2 to TRBJ2-1; TRBD1 agrees at 8 bases. V shed 5 bases, J shed 7 bases, and the junction held 7 bases outside the gene matches. CDR3 length: 14 residues. Per the germline V gene, CDR1 is SNHLY and CDR2 is FYNNEI. CDR3 DNA sequence: TGTGCCAGCAGTCCGGACAGGGATCTGAATGAGCAGTTCTTC. Its translation is CASSPDRDLNEQFF.

The rearrangement joins TRBV19 to TRBJ1-1; D possibly corresponds to TRBD1 (5 bases). Germline V gives CDR1 LNHDA, CDR2 SQIVND (reference sequence). V gave up 6 bases and J gave up 1 base, with 9 bases separating them. The CDR3 runs to 13 residues. CDR3 loop: CASRRTPNTEAFF. Here the CDR3 DNA reads TGTGCCAGTAGACGGACACCGAACACTGAAGCTTTCTTT. The full variable domain, with the rest looked up from reference TRBV19 and TRBJ1-1, is DGGITQSPKYLFRKEGQNVTLSCEQNLNHDAMYWYRQDPGQGLRLIYYSQIVNDFQKGDIAEGYSVSREKKESFPLTVTSAQKNPTAFYLCASRRTPNTEAFFGQGTRLTVV.

This rearrangement joins TRBV6-4 to TRBJ2-3; TRBD2 might be the D (6 bases). Per the germline V gene, CDR1 is MRHNA and CDR2 is SNTAGT. The CDR3 has 17 amino acids. V was shortened by 4 bases and J by 0 bases, with 17 bases between the two germline ends. CDR3 DNA sequence: TGTGCCAGCAGTGCGTTTCGTAGCGGCTCTAGCACAGATACGCAGTATTTT. This gives the protein CASSAFRSGSSTDTQYF.

The chain links TRBV28 to TRBJ2-7; D is possibly TRBD1 (6 bases). V shed 6 bases and J shed 4 bases, with 7 bases lying between them. CDR1 and CDR2 (germline): MDHEN, SYDVKM. CDR3 size: 11 residues. The CDR3 coding sequence is TGTGCCAGCAGAGACAGGTACGAGCAGTACTTC. Translating gives CASRDRYEQYF.

The chain joins TRBV11-2 to TRBJ2-1; 8 bases match TRBD2. Germline V CDR1 and CDR2: SGHAT, FQNNGV. CDR3 size: 14 residues. Germline trimming cut 2 bases from V and 9 bases from J; bases unmatched to any gene: 6. In nucleotides, the CDR3 is TGTGCCAGCAGCTTAATACGGGGGGGCCGTGAGCAGTTCTTC. This codes for CASSLIRGGREQFF.

The table lists this clone with a count of one. CDR3 coding DNA: TGTGCCAGCAGTTACACCCCCCGACAGGGGAGAGAGACCCAGTACTTC. This sequence encodes CASSYTPRQGRETQYF. This chain links TRBV6-5 with TRBJ2-5; 8 bases map to TRBD1. V lost 2 bases and J lost 4; bases outside the gene matches: 9. This CDR3 contains 16 residues. Germline values: CDR1 MNHEY, CDR2 SVGAGI.

The chain has TRBV5-1 and TRBJ1-2; D ambiguous. The length of the CDR3 is 16 residues. Trimming removed 4 bases from V and 0 bases from J, with 16 bases in between. Germline loops: CDR1 SGHRS, CDR2 YFSETQ. In DNA form, the CDR3 reads TGCGCCAGCAGCCTCCAGCCGGGTCCGACTAACTATGGCTACACCTTC. Protein: CASSLQPGPTNYGYTF.

V usage is TRBV6-6 and J usage is TRBJ1-2; TRBD1 matches 7 bases. From germline, CDR1 is MNHNY and CDR2 SVGAGI (reference sequence). J lost 7 bases, V lost 2 bases, and 10 bases had no gene match. The CDR3 length is 15 residues. CDR3 in DNA: TGTGCCAGCAGTTACGGCTATGGACAGGAGGCTGGCTACACCTTC. Translating gives CASSYGYGQEAGYTF.

With regard to this clone: The same CDR3 arises from other DNA sequences in this sample as well. The chain is built from TRBV19 and TRBJ2-1; TRBD1 matches 8 bases. V shed 5 bases and J 1 base; nucleotides not matched to a gene: 4. Germline V gives CDR1 LNHDA, CDR2 SQIVND (reference sequence). This CDR3 region has 15 residues. For the CDR3, the DNA is TGTGCCAGTAGTCTCGACAGGGGTTCCTACAATGAGCAGTTCTTC. Its translation: CASSLDRGSYNEQFF.

The chain carries TRBV5-4 and TRBJ2-2, with 9 positions matching TRBD1. The germline V gene encodes CDR1 SGHNT and CDR2 YYREEE (reference sequence). V was clipped by 2 bases and J by 6 bases; unmatched bases: 2. The CDR3 loop spans 14 amino acids. The CDR3: CASSLQGAAGELFF. The CDR3 region has the DNA TGTGCCAGCAGCTTACAGGGGGCTGCCGGGGAGCTGTTTTTT. Looking up the rest from reference TRBV5-4 and TRBJ2-2 gives the full variable domain: ETGVTQSPTHLIKTRGQQVTLRCSSQSGHNTVSWYQQALGQGPQFIFQYYREEENGRGNFPPRFSGLQFPNYSSELNVNALELDDSALYLCASSLQGAAGELFFGEGSRLTVL.

This chain joins TRBV19 and TRBJ1-5, with 7 bases lining up with TRBD1. CDR3 length equals 15 residues. Unmatched junction bases numbered 11, after V lost 5 bases and J lost 7 bases. Looked up from germline, CDR1 is LNHDA and CDR2 is SQIVND (reference sequence). CDR3 residues: CASSDTGAPRQPQHF. CDR3 coding DNA: TGTGCCAGTAGTGATACAGGGGCGCCCCGGCAGCCCCAGCATTTT. The complete variable domain, with remaining parts taken from reference TRBV19 and TRBJ1-5, reads DGGITQSPKYLFRKEGQNVTLSCEQNLNHDAMYWYRQDPGQGLRLIYYSQIVNDFQKGDIAEGYSVSREKKESFPLTVTSAQKNPTAFYLCASSDTGAPRQPQHFGDGTRLSIL.

This chain joins TRBV15 and TRBJ2-5; tentative D call: TRBD1 (7 bases). The ends were cut back, 4 bases at V and 2 bases at J, with 11 bases in the middle. Germline assignment: CDR1 LNHNV and CDR2 YYDKDF (reference sequence). CDR3 length: 14 amino acids. The CDR3 nucleotides read TGTGCCACCAGCAATTCAGGGGGGCAAGAGACCCAGTACTTC. Translation: CATSNSGGQETQYF.

The chain links TRBV11-2 to TRBJ2-3; tentative D call: TRBD2 (6 bases). CDR1 and CDR2 (germline): SGHAT, FQNNGV. CDR3 length: 15 amino acids. The ends were cut back, 1 base at V and 4 bases at J, with 12 bases in the middle. The DNA for the CDR3 is TGTGCCAGCAGCTTAGCACTATGGGAGGCAGATACGCAGTATTTT. Translation gives CASSLALWEADTQYF. Looking up the rest from reference TRBV11-2 and TRBJ2-3 gives the full variable domain: EAGVAQSPRYKIIEKRQSVAFWCNPISGHATLYWYQQILGQGPKLLIQFQNNGVVDDSQLPKDRFSAERLKGVDSTLKIQPAKLEDSAVYLCASSLALWEADTQYFGPGTRLTVL.

The chain couples TRBV27 to TRBJ2-7, with TRBD2 identical over 11 bases. Germline loops: CDR1 MNHEY, CDR2 SMNVEV (reference sequence). V shed 4 bases and J 4 bases; nucleotides not matched to a gene: 3. The CDR3 loop spans 14 amino acids. CDR3 sequence reads: CASSSSGGFYEQYF. Written as DNA, the CDR3 is TGTGCCAGCAGTTCTAGCGGGGGGTTTTACGAGCAGTACTTC.

This clone was seen a handful of times. V usage is TRBV5-8 and J usage is TRBJ1-1; tentative D call: TRBD1 (5 bases). V was shortened by 2 bases and J by 1 base, with 9 bases between the two germline ends. CDR1 is SGHTS and CDR2 is YDEGEE in the germline V gene. The CDR3 is made up of 14 amino acids. The CDR3, as DNA: TGTGCCAGCAGCTTTCGACAGCAGAACACTGAAGCTTTCTTT. It yields the protein CASSFRQQNTEAFF.

The chain couples TRBV7-9 to TRBJ2-1, with 8 bases that match TRBD2. The CDR3 sequence is 15 residues long. Germline CDR1 reads SEHNR; CDR2 reads FQNEAQ (reference sequence). The ends lost 4 bases at V and 7 bases at J; junction bases unmatched: 9. The CDR3, as DNA: TGTGCCAGCAGCTACCGGGGGGGGGTTGAGAATGAGCAGTTCTTC. This sequence encodes CASSYRGGVENEQFF.

The J gene is TRBJ2-3, the V gene TRBV11-1, with 7 bases lining up with TRBD1. CDR1 is SGHAT and CDR2 is FQDESV in the germline V gene (reference sequence). CDR3 length equals 14 residues. V was clipped by 4 bases and J by 1 base; unmatched bases: 2. CDR3 nucleotides: TGTGCCAGCAGCTCCACAGGGGGCACAGATACGCAGTATTTT. This translates into CASSSTGGTDTQYF.

The chain has TRBV14 and TRBJ1-1; D might be TRBD1 (6 bases). V was cut by 0 bases and J by 10 bases, with 18 bases left in between. Germline CDR1 SGHDN, CDR2 FVKESK. The CDR3 has 15 residues. CDR3 loop: CASSQDFIKGVVAFF. CDR3 coding DNA: TGTGCCAGCAGCCAAGATTTTATCAAGGGGGTTGTAGCTTTCTTT.

V is TRBV6-5 and J is TRBJ2-5, with D possibly matching TRBD2 (5 bases). Germline V CDR1 and CDR2: MNHEY, SVGAGI. The CDR3 loop spans 12 amino acids. V dropped 5 bases and J dropped 2 bases, with 6 bases sitting between them. The CDR3 region is CASSGLQETQYF. CDR3 nucleotide sequence: TGTGCCAGCAGTGGACTGCAAGAGACCCAGTACTTC.

The chain joins TRBV7-9 to TRBJ2-7; 9 bases line up with TRBD1. Trimming removed 2 bases from V and 6 bases from J; junction bases left unmatched: 8. Germline CDR1 and CDR2: SEHNR and FQNEAQ (reference sequence). The CDR3 totals 15 residues. The CDR3 protein is CASSLRQGGVGEQYF. CDR3 DNA sequence: TGTGCCAGCAGCTTACGACAGGGGGGCGTGGGCGAGCAGTACTTC. The complete variable domain, with remaining parts taken from reference TRBV7-9 and TRBJ2-7, reads DTGVSQNPRHKITKRGQNVTFRCDPISEHNRLYWYRQTLGQGPEFLTYFQNEAQLEKSRLLSDRFSAERPKGSFSTLEIQRTEQGDSAMYLCASSLRQGGVGEQYFGPGTRLTVT.